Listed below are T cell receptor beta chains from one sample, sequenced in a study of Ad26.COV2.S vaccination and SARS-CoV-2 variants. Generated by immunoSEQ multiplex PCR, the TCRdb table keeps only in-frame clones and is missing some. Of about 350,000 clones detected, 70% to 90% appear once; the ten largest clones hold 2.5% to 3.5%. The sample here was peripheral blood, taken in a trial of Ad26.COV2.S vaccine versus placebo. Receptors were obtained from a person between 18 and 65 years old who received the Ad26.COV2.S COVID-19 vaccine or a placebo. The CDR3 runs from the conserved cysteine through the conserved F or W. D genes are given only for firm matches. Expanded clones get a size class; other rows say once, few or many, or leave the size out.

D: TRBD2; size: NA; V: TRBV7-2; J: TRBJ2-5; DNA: TGTGCCAGCAGGACAGGGACTAGCGAGGAGACCCAGTACTTC; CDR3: CASRTGTSEETQYF
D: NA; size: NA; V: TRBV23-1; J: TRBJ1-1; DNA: TGCGCCAGCAGTCAATCGGTACCCAGGAACACTGAAGCTTTCTTT; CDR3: CASSQSVPRNTEAFF
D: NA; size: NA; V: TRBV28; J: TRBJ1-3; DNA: TGTGCCAGCAGTTTACGGCTTCGGGGCCCGCGATACTCTGGAAACACCATATATTTT; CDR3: CASSLRLRGPRYSGNTIYF
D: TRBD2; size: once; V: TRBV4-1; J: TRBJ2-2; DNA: TGCGCCAGCAGCCAAGTTTCTCTTACGGGGGGACCGAACACCGGGGAGCTGTTTTTT; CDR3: CASSQVSLTGGPNTGELFF
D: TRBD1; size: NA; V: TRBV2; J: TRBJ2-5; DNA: TGTGCCAGCAGTAGGACAGGTTGGACCCAGTACTTC; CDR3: CASSRTGWTQYF
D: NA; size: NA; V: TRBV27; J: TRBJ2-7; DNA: TGTGCCAGCGGCAGGGGATTCGGCTACGAGCAGTACTTC; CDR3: CASGRGFGYEQYF
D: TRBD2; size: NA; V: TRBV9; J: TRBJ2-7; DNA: TGTGCCAGCAGCGTAGGCCCAAGGACTAGCGGGGGAAGCTCCTACGAGCAGTACTTC; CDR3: CASSVGPRTSGGSSYEQYF
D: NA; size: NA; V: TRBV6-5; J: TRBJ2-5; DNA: TGTGCCAGCAGTTACTCGAACGCAGGGCAAGAGACCCAGTACTTC; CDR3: CASSYSNAGQETQYF
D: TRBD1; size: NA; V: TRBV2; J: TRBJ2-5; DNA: TGTGCCAGCAGGGGAGAGGGGGCTGGGACCCAGTACTTC; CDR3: CASRGEGAGTQYF
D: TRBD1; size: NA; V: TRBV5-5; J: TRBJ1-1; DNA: TGTGCCAGCATCGGACAGGGGGGATATGGAGGCACTGAAGCTTTCTTT; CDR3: CASIGQGGYGGTEAFF
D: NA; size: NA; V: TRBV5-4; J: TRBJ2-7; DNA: TGTGCCAGCAGCTTGGGACTAGGTCCCTCCTACGAGCAGTACTTC; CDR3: CASSLGLGPSYEQYF